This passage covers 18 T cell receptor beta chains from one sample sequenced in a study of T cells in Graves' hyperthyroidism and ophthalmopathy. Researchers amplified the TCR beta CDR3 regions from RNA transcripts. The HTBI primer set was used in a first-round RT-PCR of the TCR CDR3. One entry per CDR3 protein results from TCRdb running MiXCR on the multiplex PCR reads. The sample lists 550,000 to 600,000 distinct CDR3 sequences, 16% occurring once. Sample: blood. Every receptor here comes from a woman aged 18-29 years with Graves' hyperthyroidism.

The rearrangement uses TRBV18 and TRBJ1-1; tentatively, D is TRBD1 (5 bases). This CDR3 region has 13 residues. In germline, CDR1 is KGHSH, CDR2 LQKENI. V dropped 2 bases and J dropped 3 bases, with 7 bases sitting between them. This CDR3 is CASSPIGDTEAFF. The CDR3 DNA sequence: TGTGCCAGCTCACCAATAGGGGACACTGAAGCTTTCTTT.

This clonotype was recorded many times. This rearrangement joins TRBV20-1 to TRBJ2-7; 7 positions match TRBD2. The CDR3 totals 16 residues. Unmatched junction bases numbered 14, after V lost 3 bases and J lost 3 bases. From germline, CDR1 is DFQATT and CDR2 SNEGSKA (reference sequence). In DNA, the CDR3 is TGCAGTGCTAGGTCGGACCTTGGACTAGAGAACTACGAGCAGTACTTC. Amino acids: CSARSDLGLENYEQYF.

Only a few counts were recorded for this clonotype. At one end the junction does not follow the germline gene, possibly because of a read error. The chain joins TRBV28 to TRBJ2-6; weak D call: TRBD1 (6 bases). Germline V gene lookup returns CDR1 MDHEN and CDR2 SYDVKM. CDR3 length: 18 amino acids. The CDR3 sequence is CASSAQGGFESGANVRTF. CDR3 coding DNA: TGTGCCAGCAGTGCTCAAGGGGGATTTGAGTCTGGGGCCAACGTCCGGACTTTC. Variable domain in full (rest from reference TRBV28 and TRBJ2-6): DVKVTQSSRYLVKRTGEKVFLECVQDMDHENMFWYRQDPGLGLRLIYFSYDVKMKEKGDIPEGYSVSREKKERFSLILESASTNQTSMYLCASSAQGGFESGANVRTFGAGSRLTVL.

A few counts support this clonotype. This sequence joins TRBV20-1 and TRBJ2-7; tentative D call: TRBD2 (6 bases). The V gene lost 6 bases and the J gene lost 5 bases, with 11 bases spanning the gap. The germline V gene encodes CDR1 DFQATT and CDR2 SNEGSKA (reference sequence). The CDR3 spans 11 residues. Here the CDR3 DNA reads TGCAGTGCCGAGGAGGGCCACGAGCAGTACTTC. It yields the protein CSAEEGHEQYF.

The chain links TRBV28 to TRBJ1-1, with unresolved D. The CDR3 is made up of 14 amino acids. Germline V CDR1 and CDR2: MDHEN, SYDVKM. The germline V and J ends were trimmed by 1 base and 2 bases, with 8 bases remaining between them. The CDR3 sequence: CASSLSEGNTEAFF. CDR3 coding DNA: TGTGCCAGCAGTTTATCCGAAGGTAACACTGAAGCTTTCTTT. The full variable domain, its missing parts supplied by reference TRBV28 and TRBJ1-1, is DVKVTQSSRYLVKRTGEKVFLECVQDMDHENMFWYRQDPGLGLRLIYFSYDVKMKEKGDIPEGYSVSREKKERFSLILESASTNQTSMYLCASSLSEGNTEAFFGQGTRLTVV.

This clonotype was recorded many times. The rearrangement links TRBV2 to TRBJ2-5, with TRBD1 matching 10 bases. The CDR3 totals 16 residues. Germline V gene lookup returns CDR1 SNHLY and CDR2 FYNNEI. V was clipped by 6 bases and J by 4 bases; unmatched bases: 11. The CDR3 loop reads CASRVRGQGDGETQYF. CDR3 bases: TGTGCCAGCAGGGTCCGTGGACAGGGGGACGGAGAGACCCAGTACTTC. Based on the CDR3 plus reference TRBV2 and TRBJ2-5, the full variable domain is EPEVTQTPSHQVTQMGQEVILRCVPISNHLYFYWYRQILGQKVEFLVSFYNNEISEKSEIFDDQFSVERPDGSNFTLKIRSTKLEDSAMYFCASRVRGQGDGETQYFGPGTRLLVL.

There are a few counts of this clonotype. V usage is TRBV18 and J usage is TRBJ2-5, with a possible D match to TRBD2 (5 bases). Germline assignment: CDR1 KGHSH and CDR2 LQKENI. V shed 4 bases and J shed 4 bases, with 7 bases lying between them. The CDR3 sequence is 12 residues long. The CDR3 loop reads CASSRETETQYF. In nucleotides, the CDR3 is TGTGCCAGCTCACGGGAGACAGAGACCCAGTACTTC.

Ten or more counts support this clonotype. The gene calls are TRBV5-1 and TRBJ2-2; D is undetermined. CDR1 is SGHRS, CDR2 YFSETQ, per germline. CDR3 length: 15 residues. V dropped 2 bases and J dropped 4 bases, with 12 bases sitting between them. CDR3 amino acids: CASSLRERGTGELFF. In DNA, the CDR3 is TGCGCCAGCAGCTTAAGGGAACGAGGCACCGGGGAGCTGTTTTTT.

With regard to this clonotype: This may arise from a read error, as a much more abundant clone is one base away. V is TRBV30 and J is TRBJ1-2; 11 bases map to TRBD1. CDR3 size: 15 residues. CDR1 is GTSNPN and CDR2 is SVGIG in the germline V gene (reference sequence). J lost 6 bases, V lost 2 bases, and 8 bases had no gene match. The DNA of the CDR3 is TGTGCCTGGAGTTTTGGGGACAGGGGGTTCCATGGCTACACCTTC. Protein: CAWSFGDRGFHGYTF. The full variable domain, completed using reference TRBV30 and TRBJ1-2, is SQTIHQWPATLVQPVGSPLSLECTVEGTSNPNLYWYRQAAGRGLQLLFYSVGIGQISSEVPQNLSASRPQDRQFILSSKKLLLSDSGFYLCAWSFGDRGFHGYTFGSGTRLTVV.

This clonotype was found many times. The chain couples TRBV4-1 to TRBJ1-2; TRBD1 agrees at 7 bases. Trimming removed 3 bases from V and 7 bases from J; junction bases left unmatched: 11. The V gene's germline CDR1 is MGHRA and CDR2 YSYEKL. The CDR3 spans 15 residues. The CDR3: CASSQRDRESGGYTF. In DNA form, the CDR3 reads TGCGCCAGCAGCCAGCGAGACAGGGAGAGTGGTGGCTACACCTTC.

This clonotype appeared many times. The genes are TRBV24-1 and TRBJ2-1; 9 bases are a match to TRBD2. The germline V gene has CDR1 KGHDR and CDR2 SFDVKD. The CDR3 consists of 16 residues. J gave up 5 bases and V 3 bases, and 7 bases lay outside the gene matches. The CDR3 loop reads CATSDPSGNRHNEQFF. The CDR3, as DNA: TGTGCCACCAGTGATCCTAGCGGGAATCGACACAATGAGCAGTTCTTC.

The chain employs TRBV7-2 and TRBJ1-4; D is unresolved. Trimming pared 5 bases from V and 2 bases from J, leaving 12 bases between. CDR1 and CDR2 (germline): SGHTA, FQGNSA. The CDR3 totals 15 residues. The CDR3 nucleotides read TGTGCCAGCAGCCCCATAGGGTGCACTAATGAAAAACTGTTTTTT. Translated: CASSPIGCTNEKLFF.

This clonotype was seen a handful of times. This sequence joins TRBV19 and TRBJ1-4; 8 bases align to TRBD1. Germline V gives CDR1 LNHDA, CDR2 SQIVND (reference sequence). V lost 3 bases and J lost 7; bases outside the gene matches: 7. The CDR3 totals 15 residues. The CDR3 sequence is CASSMLTGGSEKLFF. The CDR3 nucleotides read TGTGCCAGTAGTATGTTAACAGGGGGTTCTGAAAAACTGTTTTTT. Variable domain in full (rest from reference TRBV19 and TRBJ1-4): DGGITQSPKYLFRKEGQNVTLSCEQNLNHDAMYWYRQDPGQGLRLIYYSQIVNDFQKGDIAEGYSVSREKKESFPLTVTSAQKNPTAFYLCASSMLTGGSEKLFFGSGTQLSVL.

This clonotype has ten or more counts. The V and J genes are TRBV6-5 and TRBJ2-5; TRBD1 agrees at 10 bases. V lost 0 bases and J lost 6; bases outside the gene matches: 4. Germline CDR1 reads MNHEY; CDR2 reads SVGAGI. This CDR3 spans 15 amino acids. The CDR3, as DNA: TGTGCCAGCAGTTACTCGGGGACAGGGGAAAAGACCCAGTACTTC. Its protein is CASSYSGTGEKTQYF.

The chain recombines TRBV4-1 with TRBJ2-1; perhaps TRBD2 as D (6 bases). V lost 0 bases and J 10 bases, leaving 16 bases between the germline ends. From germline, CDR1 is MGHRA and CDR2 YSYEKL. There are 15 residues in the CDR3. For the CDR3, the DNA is TGCGCCAGCAGCCAAGAGTGGAGGGTAAGGGGCGAGCAGTTCTTC. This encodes CASSQEWRVRGEQFF.

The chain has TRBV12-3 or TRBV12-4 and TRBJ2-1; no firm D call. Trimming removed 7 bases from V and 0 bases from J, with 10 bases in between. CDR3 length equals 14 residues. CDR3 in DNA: TGTGCCAGCACCCAAGAAGGCTCCTACAATGAGCAGTTCTTC. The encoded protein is CASTQEGSYNEQFF.

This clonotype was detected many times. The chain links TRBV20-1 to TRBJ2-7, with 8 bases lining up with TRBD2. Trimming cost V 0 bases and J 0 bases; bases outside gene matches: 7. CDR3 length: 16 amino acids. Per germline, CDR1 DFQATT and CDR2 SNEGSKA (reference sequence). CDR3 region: CSARDFLAGSSYEQYF. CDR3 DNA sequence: TGCAGTGCTAGAGATTTCCTAGCGGGTAGCTCCTACGAGCAGTACTTC.

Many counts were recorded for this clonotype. CDR3 sequence (DNA): TGTGCCAGCAGTACTACAGGGAACACTGAAGCTTTCTTT. Residues: CASSTTGNTEAFF. The rearrangement links TRBV7-9 to TRBJ1-1; TRBD1 might be the D (5 bases). Germline V gene data show CDR1 as SEHNR and CDR2 as FQNEAQ (reference sequence). The CDR3 contains 13 residues. Deletions cut 6 bases from V and 1 base from J, with 9 bases between.